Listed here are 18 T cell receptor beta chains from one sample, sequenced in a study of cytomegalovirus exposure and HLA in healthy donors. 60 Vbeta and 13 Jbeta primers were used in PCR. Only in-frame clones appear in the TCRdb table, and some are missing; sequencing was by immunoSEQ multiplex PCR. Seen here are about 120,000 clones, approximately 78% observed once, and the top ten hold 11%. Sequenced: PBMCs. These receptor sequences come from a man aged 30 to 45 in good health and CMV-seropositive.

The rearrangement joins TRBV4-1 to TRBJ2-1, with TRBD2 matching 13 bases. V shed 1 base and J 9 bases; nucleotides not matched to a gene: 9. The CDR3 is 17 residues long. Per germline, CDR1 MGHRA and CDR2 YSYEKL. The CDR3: CASSQGTSGSTNGEQFF. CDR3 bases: TGCGCCAGCAGCCAAGGGACTAGCGGGAGCACCAACGGTGAGCAGTTCTTC.

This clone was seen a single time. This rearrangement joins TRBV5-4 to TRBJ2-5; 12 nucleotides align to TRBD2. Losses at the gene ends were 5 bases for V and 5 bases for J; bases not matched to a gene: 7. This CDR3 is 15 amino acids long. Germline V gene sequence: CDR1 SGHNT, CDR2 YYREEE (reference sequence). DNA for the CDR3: TGTGCCAGCAGTCTTACTAGCGGGAGGAGGGAGACCCAGTACTTC. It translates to CASSLTSGRRETQYF.

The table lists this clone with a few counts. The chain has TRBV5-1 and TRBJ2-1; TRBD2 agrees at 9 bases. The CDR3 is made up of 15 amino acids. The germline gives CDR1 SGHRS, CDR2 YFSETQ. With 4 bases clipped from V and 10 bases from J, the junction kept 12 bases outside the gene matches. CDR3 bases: TGCGCCAGCAGCCTTGGGACTAGCTTCACCGGGGAGCAGTTCTTC. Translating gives CASSLGTSFTGEQFF. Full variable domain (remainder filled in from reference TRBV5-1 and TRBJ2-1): KAGVTQTPRYLIKTRGQQVTLSCSPISGHRSVSWYQQTPGQGLQFLFEYFSETQRNKGNFPGRFSGRQFSNSRSEMNVSTLELGDSALYLCASSLGTSFTGEQFFGPGTRLTVL.

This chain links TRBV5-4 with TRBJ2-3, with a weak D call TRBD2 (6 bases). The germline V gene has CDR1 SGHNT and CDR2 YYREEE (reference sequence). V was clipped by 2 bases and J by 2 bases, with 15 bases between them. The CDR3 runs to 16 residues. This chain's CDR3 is CASSFGGVIHTDTQYF. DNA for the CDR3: TGTGCCAGCAGCTTTGGAGGGGTTATCCACACAGATACGCAGTATTTT.

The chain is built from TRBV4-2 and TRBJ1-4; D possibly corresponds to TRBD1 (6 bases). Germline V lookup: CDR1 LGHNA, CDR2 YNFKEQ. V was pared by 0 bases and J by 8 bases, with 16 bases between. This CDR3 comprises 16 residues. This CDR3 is CASSQEGQGKREKLFF. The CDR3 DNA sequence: TGTGCCAGCAGCCAAGAGGGGCAGGGGAAAAGGGAAAAACTGTTTTTT.

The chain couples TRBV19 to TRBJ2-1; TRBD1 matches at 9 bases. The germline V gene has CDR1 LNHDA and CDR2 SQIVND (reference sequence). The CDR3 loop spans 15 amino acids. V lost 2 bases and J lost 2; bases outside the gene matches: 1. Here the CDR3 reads CASSIYRGPYNEQFF. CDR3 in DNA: TGTGCCAGTAGTATATACAGGGGGCCCTACAATGAGCAGTTCTTC.

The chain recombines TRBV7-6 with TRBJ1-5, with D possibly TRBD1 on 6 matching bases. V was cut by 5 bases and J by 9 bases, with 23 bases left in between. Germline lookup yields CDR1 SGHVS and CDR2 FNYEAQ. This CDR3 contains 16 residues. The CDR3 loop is CASSPQGTFLDGPQHF. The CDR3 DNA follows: TGTGCCAGCAGCCCCCAAGGGACATTTTTGGATGGGCCCCAGCATTTT. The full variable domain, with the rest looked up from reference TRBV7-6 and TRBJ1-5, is GAGVSQSPRYKVTKRGQDVALRCDPISGHVSLYWYRQALGQGPEFLTYFNYEAQQDKSGLPNDRFSAERPEGSISTLTIQRTEQRDSAMYRCASSPQGTFLDGPQHFGDGTRLSIL.

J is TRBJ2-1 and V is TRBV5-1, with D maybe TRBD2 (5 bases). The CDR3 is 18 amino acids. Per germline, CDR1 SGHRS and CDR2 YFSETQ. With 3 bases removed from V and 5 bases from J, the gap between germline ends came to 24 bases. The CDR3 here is CASSSPGNLGSADNEQFF. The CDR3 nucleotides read TGCGCCAGCAGCTCCCCGGGAAATCTGGGTTCGGCCGACAATGAGCAGTTCTTC.

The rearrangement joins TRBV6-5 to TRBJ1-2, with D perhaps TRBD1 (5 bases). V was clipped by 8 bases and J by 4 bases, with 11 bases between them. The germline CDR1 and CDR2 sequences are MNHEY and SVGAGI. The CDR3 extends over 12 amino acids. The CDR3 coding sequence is TGTGCCAGCGGTCAGGGCCTCTATGGCTACACCTTC. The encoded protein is CASGQGLYGYTF.

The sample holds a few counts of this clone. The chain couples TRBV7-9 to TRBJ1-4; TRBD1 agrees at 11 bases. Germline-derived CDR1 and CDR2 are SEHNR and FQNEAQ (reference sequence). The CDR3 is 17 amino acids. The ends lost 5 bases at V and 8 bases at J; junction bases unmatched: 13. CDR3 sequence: CASSPGQGAIIGEKLFF. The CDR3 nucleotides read TGTGCCAGCAGCCCCGGACAGGGGGCGATAATCGGAGAAAAACTGTTTTTT.

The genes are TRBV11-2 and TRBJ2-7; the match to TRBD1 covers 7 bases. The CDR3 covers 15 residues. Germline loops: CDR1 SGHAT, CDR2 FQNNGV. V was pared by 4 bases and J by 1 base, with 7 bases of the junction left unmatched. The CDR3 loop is CASSYRQGPSYEQYF. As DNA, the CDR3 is TGTGCCAGCAGCTATCGACAGGGACCATCCTACGAGCAGTACTTC.

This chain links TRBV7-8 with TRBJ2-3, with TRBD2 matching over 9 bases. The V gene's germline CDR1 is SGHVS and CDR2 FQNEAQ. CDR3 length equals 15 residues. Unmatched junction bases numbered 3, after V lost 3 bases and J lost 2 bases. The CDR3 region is CASSFLAGYTDTQYF. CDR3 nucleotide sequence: TGTGCCAGCAGCTTCCTAGCGGGGTACACAGATACGCAGTATTTT.

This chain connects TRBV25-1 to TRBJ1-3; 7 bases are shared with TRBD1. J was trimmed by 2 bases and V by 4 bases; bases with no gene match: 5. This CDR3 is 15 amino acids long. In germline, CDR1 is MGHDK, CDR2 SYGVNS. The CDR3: CASSVGQGAGNTIYF. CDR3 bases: TGTGCCAGCAGTGTAGGCCAGGGGGCTGGAAACACCATATATTTT.

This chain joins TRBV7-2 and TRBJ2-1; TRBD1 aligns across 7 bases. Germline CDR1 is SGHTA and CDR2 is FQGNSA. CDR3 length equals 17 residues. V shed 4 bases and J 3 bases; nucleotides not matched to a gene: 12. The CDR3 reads CASSSTSGQDLYNEQFF. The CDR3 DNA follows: TGTGCCAGCAGCTCCACCTCAGGACAGGACCTCTACAATGAGCAGTTCTTC.

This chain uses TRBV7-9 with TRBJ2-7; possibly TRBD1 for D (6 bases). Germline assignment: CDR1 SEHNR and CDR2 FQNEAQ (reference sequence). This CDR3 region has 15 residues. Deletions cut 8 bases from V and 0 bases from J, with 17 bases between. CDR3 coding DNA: TGTGCCAGCCGCCTCGGGACAACAAGCTCCTACGAGCAGTACTTC. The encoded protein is CASRLGTTSSYEQYF.

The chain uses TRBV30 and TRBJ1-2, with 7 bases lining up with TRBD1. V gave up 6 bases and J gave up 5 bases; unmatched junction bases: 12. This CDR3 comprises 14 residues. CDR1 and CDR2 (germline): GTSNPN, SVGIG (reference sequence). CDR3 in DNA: TGTGCCTGTCAAGCCGTCGGGACAGCGTATGGCTACACCTTC. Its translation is CACQAVGTAYGYTF.

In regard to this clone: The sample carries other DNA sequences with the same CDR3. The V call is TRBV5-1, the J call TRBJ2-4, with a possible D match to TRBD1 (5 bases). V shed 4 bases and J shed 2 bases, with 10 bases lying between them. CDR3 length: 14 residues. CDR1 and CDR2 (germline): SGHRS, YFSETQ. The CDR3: CASSIDSTKNIQYF. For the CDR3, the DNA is TGCGCCAGCAGCATCGACAGTACCAAAAACATTCAGTACTTC.

The CDR3 sequence is CSVEQGVGEKLFF. In DNA form, the CDR3 reads TGCAGCGTTGAACAGGGTGTGGGTGAAAAACTGTTTTTT. J is TRBJ1-4 and V is TRBV29-1; a weak D match, TRBD1 (5 bases). Trimming pared 2 bases from V and 7 bases from J, leaving 11 bases between. The CDR3 runs to 13 residues. Germline V gene sequence: CDR1 SQVTM, CDR2 ANQGSEA.